Sequencing of this T cell receptor (beta chain) was carried out in a study of early T cells in non-severe SARS-CoV-2 infection. A single record per CDR3 protein comes from TCRdb applying MiXCR to the 5' RACE reads. The sample holds around 72,000 distinct CDR3 sequences; roughly a tenth are singletons and the top ten take 7.6%. This CDR3 is built from 15 residues. Germline V gene lookup returns CDR1 MNHEY and CDR2 SVGAGI. Between the trimmed V and J ends, which lost 6 bases and 6 bases, there was a span of 18 bases. The source was whole blood, collected at baseline. The origin of this receptor is an adult who was a healthcare worker with PCR-confirmed SARS-CoV-2 infection or an uninfected control (not recorded which). V gene TRBV6-5 combines with J gene TRBJ2-1; D perhaps matches TRBD2 (5 bases). CDR3 residues: CASSSESGIVNEQFF. The CDR3 DNA sequence: TGTGCCAGCAGCTCGGAGTCGGGAATAGTCAATGAGCAGTTCTTC.